The T cell receptor (beta chain) under discussion was sequenced for a study of blood T cells in healthy people across ages. Ranging in age from about 6 to 95, the donors were healthy Caucasian individuals from Russia. Extraction of total RNA produced a minimum of 5 micrograms from each sample. Then a second PCR, running about 7 to 11 cycles, was carried out with a sample-barcoded 5' primer and a J-beta primer mix. Every molecule of cDNA carried a tag from a template-switch adaptor with 12 random nucleotides. TCRdb independently ran MiXCR on the 5' RACE reads; one entry per CDR3 protein. The top ten clones hold around 18% of a sample with 790,000 or so distinct CDR3 sequences, 35% to 60% of them seen once. Germline loops: CDR1 SGHVS, CDR2 FQNEAQ. The CDR3 spans 15 residues.

Sequencing used blood. The clonotype was recovered from a man aged 80 or over in good health. The chain employs TRBV7-8 and TRBJ2-1, with unresolved D. The DNA end is more similar to TRBJ2-7, so the J call may be wrong. CDR3 in DNA: TGTGCCAGCAGCGCCGACCGGAGCTCCTACAATGAGCAGTACTTC. Protein sequence: CASSADRSSYNEQYF.